One and the same sample provided the 18 T cell receptor beta chains below, sequenced in a study of T cell repertoires in MIS-A myocarditis. Sequencing used immunoSEQ multiplex PCR; TCRdb keeps in-frame clones, though not all of them. The sample carries over 5,500 clones, about 83% recorded once. Material: interventricular septum heart tissue obtained at autopsy. Receptors originate from a man aged 18 to 29 with fulminant myocarditis from multisystem inflammatory syndrome in adults (MIS-A) after COVID-19.

The count of this clone is one. This sequence joins TRBV5-1 and TRBJ2-7; 9 positions agree with TRBD2. The CDR3 contains 15 residues. V trimming: 0 bases; J trimming: 3 bases; junction bases outside the gene matches: 4. Germline CDR1 is SGHRS and CDR2 is YFSETQ. The CDR3 loop reads CASSLGLAGNYEQYF. In DNA, the CDR3 is TGCGCCAGCAGCTTGGGCCTAGCGGGAAACTACGAGCAGTACTTC.

The chain recombines TRBV9 with TRBJ2-5; 7 bases map to TRBD2. With 0 bases clipped from V and 5 bases from J, the junction kept 7 bases outside the gene matches. Germline assignment: CDR1 SGDLS and CDR2 YYNGEE. This CDR3 is built from 15 residues. The CDR3 region has the DNA TGTGCCAGCAGCGTAGCTAACAGCGGGGTGGAGACCCAGTACTTC. Its translation is CASSVANSGVETQYF.

The V and J genes are TRBV27 and TRBJ2-3, with D perhaps given as TRBD1 or TRBD2 (5 bases each). The CDR3 covers 14 residues. Germline lookup yields CDR1 MNHEY and CDR2 SMNVEV (reference sequence). With 5 bases removed from V and 5 bases from J, the gap between germline ends came to 14 bases. DNA for the CDR3: TGTGCCAGCAGTCCGGGGACGGCGCGAGATACGCAGTATTTT. Its protein product is CASSPGTARDTQYF.

V usage is TRBV6-2 or TRBV6-3 and J usage is TRBJ1-4; 7 nucleotides line up with TRBD1. The V gene's germline CDR1 is MNHEY and CDR2 SVGEGT. The CDR3 totals 14 residues. The V gene end was trimmed by 3 bases and the J gene end by 8 bases; junction bases not matched to a gene: 6. CDR3 nucleotide sequence: TGTGCCAGCAGTTATTCGACAGGGCGAGAAAAACTGTTTTTT. Residues: CASSYSTGREKLFF.

The chain joins TRBV11-3 to TRBJ1-1, with 11 bases identical to TRBD1. V was pared by 5 bases and J by 4 bases, with 6 bases of the junction left unmatched. The germline V gene encodes CDR1 SGHNT and CDR2 YENEEA. The CDR3 runs to 15 residues. Here the CDR3 reads CASSKGQGDGTEAFF. CDR3 nucleotide sequence: TGTGCCAGCAGCAAGGGACAGGGGGATGGCACTGAAGCTTTCTTT.

In this sample, this clone turned up a few times. The J gene is TRBJ2-3, the V gene TRBV5-4; no clear D gene. Germline V gene sequence: CDR1 SGHNT, CDR2 YYREEE (reference sequence). CDR3 length: 12 residues. Trimming removed 5 bases at V and 0 bases at J, with 4 bases between. This CDR3 is CASSSSTDTQYF. The CDR3 DNA follows: TGTGCCAGCAGTTCCAGCACAGATACGCAGTATTTT.

The chain recombines TRBV10-3 with TRBJ2-5; 9 nucleotides line up with TRBD1. V was clipped by 3 bases and J by 2 bases; unmatched bases: 4. This CDR3 spans 15 amino acids. From germline, CDR1 is ENHRY and CDR2 SYGVKD. The CDR3 DNA follows: TGTGCCATCAGTGAAGGGGACAGGGCTCAAGAGACCCAGTACTTC. Translation gives CAISEGDRAQETQYF.

This chain joins TRBV6-1 and TRBJ2-1; 8 bases map to TRBD1. Germline CDR1 reads MNHNS; CDR2 reads SASEGT. The length of the CDR3 is 17 residues. V shed 4 bases, J shed 0 bases, and the junction held 8 bases outside the gene matches. The CDR3 DNA reads as TGTGCCAGCAGTGGACAGGGGATAGAGAGCTCCTACAATGAGCAGTTCTTC. Its protein product is CASSGQGIESSYNEQFF.

The chain recombines TRBV4-3 with TRBJ1-1, with D possibly matching TRBD1 (5 bases). Germline V gene lookup returns CDR1 LGHNA and CDR2 YSLEER. The CDR3 extends over 14 amino acids. Trimming cost V 5 bases and J 4 bases, with 14 bases left between them. The CDR3 DNA follows: TGCGCCAGCAGCTATCTCGGGGGGAGCACTGAAGCTTTCTTT. It is translated as CASSYLGGSTEAFF.

The genes are TRBV6-6 and TRBJ1-5; D remains ambiguous. The CDR3 extends over 14 amino acids. V was clipped by 5 bases and J by 11 bases, with 19 bases between them. The germline CDR1 and CDR2 sequences are MNHNY and SVGAGI (reference sequence). DNA of the CDR3: TGTGCCAGCAGTGACGGGAACTTCCGATCGGCCCAGCATTTT. Protein product: CASSDGNFRSAQHF.

The chain is built from TRBV7-2 and TRBJ2-2; D gene uncertain. This CDR3 spans 13 amino acids. V lost 5 bases and J lost 9, with 13 bases in between. CDR1 SGHTA and CDR2 FQGNSA come from the germline V gene. CDR3 protein: CASSPGYQRELFF. The CDR3 nucleotides are TGTGCCAGCAGCCCCGGCTACCAGCGGGAGCTGTTTTTT.

The chain recombines TRBV11-2 with TRBJ2-3; 10 positions match TRBD2. Germline assignment: CDR1 SGHAT and CDR2 FQNNGV. CDR3 length equals 16 residues. Trimming cost V 3 bases and J 2 bases; bases outside gene matches: 5. The DNA for the CDR3 is TGTGCCAGCAGCTTCGAGCGGGGGGGCCTCACAGATACGCAGTATTTT. This sequence encodes CASSFERGGLTDTQYF.

The chain combines TRBV6-5 with TRBJ2-7; possibly TRBD2 for D (5 bases). Germline V gene lookup returns CDR1 MNHEY and CDR2 SVGAGI. The V gene lost 11 bases and the J gene lost 5 bases, with 22 bases spanning the gap. This CDR3 spans 14 amino acids. The CDR3: CACRWAGRGDEQYF. Written as DNA, the CDR3 is TGTGCCTGTCGTTGGGCGGGCCGAGGCGACGAGCAGTACTTC.

This chain joins TRBV3-1 (or the pseudogene TRBV3-2) and TRBJ1-2; no clear D gene. The germline CDR1 and CDR2 sequences are LGHDT and YNNKEL (reference sequence). Trimming took off 0 bases at V and 2 bases at J, with 7 bases between the two ends. The CDR3 length is 14 residues. CDR3 protein: CASSQDILNYGYTF. DNA for the CDR3: TGTGCCAGCAGCCAAGATATACTGAACTATGGCTACACCTTC.

This chain joins TRBV30 and TRBJ1-2; the D is unclear. This CDR3 comprises 12 residues. V lost 4 bases and J lost 1, with 7 bases in between. Germline CDR1 and CDR2: GTSNPN and SVGIG (reference sequence). The CDR3 DNA sequence: TGTGCCTGGACCGAGTATAACTATGGCTACACCTTC. It is translated as CAWTEYNYGYTF.

The rearrangement uses TRBV24-1 and TRBJ1-1; tentatively, D is TRBD1 (5 bases). CDR3 size: 12 residues. Germline values: CDR1 KGHDR, CDR2 SFDVKD. V was cut by 11 bases and J by 1 base, with 10 bases left in between. The CDR3 coding sequence is TGTGCCAGAACAGGAAGGAACACTGAAGCTTTCTTT. Its protein product is CARTGRNTEAFF.

J is TRBJ1-5 and V is TRBV10-2, with no clear D. CDR3 length: 14 residues. Germline V gene lookup returns CDR1 WSHSY and CDR2 SAAADI. Trimming stripped 0 bases from V and 6 bases from J, with 9 bases between. CDR3 in amino acids: CASSESGVGQPQHF. Here the CDR3 DNA reads TGCGCCAGCAGTGAGTCTGGAGTCGGTCAGCCCCAGCATTTT.

The J gene is TRBJ1-1, the V gene TRBV5-4; D call uncertain. This CDR3 contains 13 residues. With 0 bases removed from V and 6 bases from J, the gap between germline ends came to 9 bases. Germline CDR1 reads SGHNT; CDR2 reads YYREEE (reference sequence). In DNA, the CDR3 is TGTGCCAGCAGCTTGGAATTTCTTCCTGAAGCTTTCTTT. Its protein is CASSLEFLPEAFF. Full variable domain (remainder filled in from reference TRBV5-4 and TRBJ1-1): ETGVTQSPTHLIKTRGQQVTLRCSSQSGHNTVSWYQQALGQGPQFIFQYYREEENGRGNFPPRFSGLQFPNYSSELNVNALELDDSALYLCASSLEFLPEAFFGQGTRLTVV.